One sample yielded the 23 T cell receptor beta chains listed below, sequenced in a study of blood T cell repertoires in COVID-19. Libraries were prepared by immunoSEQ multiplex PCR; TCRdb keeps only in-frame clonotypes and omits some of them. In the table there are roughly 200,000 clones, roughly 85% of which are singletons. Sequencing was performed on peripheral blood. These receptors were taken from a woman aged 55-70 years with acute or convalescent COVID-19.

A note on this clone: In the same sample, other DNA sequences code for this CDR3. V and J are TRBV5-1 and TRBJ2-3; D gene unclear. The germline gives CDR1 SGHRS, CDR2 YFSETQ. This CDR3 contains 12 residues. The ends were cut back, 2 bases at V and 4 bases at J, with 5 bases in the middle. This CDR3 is CASSFSSDTQYF. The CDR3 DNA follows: TGCGCCAGCAGCTTCTCCTCAGATACGCAGTATTTT.

CDR3 in amino acids: CASSWQPGGTQYF. CDR3 bases: TGTGCCAGCAGTTGGCAGCCTGGAGGTACGCAGTATTTT. The V gene is TRBV12-3 or TRBV12-4, the J gene TRBJ2-3; D is perhaps TRBD2 (5 bases). Trimming left V 4 bases short and J 8 bases short, with 13 bases between. CDR3 length: 13 amino acids.

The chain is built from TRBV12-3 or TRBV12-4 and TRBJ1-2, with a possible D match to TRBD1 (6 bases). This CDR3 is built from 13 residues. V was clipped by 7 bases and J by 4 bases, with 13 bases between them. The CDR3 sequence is CASNQDRFYGYTF. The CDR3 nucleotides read TGTGCCAGCAACCAAGACAGGTTCTATGGCTACACCTTC.

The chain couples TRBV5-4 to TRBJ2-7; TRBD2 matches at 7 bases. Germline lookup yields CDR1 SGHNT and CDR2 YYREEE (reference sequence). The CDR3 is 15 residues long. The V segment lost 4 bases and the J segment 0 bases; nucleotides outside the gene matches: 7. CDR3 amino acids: CASSVSGKISYEQYF. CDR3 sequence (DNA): TGTGCCAGCAGCGTGAGCGGGAAGATCTCCTACGAGCAGTACTTC.

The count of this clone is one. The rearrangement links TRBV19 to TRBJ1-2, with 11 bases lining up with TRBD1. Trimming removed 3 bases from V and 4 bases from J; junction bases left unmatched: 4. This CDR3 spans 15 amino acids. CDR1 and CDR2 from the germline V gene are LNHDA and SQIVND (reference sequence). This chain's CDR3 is CASSIPGTGGYGYTF. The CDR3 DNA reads TGTGCCAGTAGTATCCCCGGGACAGGGGGCTATGGCTACACCTTC.

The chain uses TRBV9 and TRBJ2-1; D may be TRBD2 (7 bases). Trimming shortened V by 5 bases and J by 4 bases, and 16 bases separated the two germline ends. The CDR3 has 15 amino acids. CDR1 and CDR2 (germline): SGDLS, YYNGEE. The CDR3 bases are TGTGCCAGCAGTGCCTCGGGGGGCGTTTACAATGAGCAGTTCTTC. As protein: CASSASGGVYNEQFF.

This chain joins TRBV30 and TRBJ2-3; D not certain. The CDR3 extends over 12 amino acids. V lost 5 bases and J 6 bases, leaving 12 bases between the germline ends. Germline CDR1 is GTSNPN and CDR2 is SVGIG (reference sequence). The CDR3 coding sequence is TGTGCCTGGGTTTTGAATAGCGATACGCAGTATTTT. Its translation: CAWVLNSDTQYF.

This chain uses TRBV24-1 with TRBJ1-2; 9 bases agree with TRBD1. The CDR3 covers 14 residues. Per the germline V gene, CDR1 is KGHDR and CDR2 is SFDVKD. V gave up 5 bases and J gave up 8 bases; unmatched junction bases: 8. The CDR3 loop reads CATSAAGQGVGYTF. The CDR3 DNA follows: TGTGCCACCAGTGCCGCGGGACAGGGTGTAGGCTACACCTTC.

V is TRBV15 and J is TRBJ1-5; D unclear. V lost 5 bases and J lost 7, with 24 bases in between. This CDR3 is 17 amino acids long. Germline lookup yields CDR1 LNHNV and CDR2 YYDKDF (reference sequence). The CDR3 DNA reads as TGTGCCACCAGCTCAGGAACGGTGATCGGAGGACGCCAGCCCCAGCATTTT. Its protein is CATSSGTVIGGRQPQHF.

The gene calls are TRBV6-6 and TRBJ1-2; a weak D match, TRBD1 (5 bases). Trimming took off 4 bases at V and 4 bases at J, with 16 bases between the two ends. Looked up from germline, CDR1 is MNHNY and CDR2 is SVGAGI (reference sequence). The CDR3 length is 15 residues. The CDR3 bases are TGTGCCAGCAGTTCCGACAGTATTCTCCTCTATGGCTACACCTTC. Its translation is CASSSDSILLYGYTF.

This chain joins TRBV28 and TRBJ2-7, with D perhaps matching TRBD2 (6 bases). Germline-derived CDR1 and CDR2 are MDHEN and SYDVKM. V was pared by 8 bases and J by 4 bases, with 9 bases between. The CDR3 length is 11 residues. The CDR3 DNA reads TGTGCCAGCCGGGGGAATTACGAGCAGTACTTC. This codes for CASRGNYEQYF.

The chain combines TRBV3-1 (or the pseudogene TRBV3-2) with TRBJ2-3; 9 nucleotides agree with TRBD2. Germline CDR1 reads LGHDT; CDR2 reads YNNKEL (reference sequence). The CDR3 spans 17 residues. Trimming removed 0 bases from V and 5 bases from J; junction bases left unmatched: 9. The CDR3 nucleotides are TGTGCCAGCAGCCAAGATCAGGTTAGCGGGAGAATAGATACGCAGTATTTT. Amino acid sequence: CASSQDQVSGRIDTQYF.

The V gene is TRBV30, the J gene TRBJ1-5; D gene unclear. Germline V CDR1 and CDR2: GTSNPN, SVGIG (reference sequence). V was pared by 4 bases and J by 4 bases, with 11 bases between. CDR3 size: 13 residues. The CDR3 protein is CAWTVGRNQPQHF. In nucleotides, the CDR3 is TGTGCCTGGACGGTGGGGAGAAATCAGCCCCAGCATTTT.

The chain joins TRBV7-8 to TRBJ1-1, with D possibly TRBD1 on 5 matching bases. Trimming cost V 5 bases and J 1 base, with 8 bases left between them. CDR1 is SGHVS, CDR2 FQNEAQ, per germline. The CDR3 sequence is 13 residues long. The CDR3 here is CASSRGGNTEAFF. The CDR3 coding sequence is TGTGCCAGCAGCCGCGGGGGGAACACTGAAGCTTTCTTT.

CDR3 nucleotides: TGTGCCAGCAGTCTCGGACAGGGGCTTCAGCCCCAGCATTTT. The encoded protein is CASSLGQGLQPQHF. The chain carries TRBV6-6 and TRBJ1-5; the match to TRBD1 covers 9 bases. Germline loops: CDR1 MNHNY, CDR2 SVGAGI (reference sequence). This CDR3 comprises 14 residues. The V and J ends lost 5 bases and 6 bases, in that order; junction bases with no gene match: 5.

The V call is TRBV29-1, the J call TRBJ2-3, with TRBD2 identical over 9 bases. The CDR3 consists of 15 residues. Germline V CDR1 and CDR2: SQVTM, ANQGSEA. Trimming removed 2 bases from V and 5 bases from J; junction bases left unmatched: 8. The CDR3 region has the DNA TGCAGCGTTGAACGCGGGAGGGCCCGGGGAGATACGCAGTATTTT. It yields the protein CSVERGRARGDTQYF.

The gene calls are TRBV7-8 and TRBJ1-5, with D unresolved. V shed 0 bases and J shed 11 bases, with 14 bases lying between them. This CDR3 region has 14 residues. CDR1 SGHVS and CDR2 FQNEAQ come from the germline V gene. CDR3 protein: CASSLATRLEAQHF. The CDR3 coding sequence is TGTGCCAGCAGCTTAGCGACCCGTTTGGAGGCCCAGCATTTT.

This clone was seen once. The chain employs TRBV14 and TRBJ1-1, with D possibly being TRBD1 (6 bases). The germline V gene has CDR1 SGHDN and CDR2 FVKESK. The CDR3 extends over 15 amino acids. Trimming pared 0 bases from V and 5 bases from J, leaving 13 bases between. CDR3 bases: TGTGCCAGCAGCCAAGATGGGGGGGGCTGGACTGAAGCTTTCTTT. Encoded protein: CASSQDGGGWTEAFF.

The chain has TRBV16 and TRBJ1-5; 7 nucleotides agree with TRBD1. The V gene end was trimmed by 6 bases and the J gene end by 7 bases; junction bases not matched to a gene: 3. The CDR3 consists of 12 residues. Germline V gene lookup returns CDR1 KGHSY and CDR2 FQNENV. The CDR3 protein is CASSSRGQPQHF. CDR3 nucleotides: TGTGCCAGCAGTTCCAGGGGGCAGCCCCAGCATTTT.

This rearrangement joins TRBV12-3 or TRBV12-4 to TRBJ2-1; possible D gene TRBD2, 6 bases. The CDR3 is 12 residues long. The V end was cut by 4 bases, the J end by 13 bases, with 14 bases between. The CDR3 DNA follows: TGTGCCAGCAGTTATGGAGGGACTCGTCAGTTCTTC. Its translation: CASSYGGTRQFF.

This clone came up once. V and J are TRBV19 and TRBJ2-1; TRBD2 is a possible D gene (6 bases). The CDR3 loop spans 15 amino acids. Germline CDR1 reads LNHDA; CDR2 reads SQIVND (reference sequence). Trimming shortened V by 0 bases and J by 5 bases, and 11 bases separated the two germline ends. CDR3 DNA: TGTGCCAGTAGTATAGATGCGGGATCTCACAATGAGCAGTTCTTC. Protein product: CASSIDAGSHNEQFF.

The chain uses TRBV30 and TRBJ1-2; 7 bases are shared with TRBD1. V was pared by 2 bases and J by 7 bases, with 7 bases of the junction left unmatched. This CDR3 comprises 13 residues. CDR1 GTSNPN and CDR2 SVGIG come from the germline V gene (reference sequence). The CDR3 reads CAWSSEGDSGYTF. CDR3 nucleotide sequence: TGTGCCTGGAGTTCTGAGGGGGACAGTGGCTACACCTTC.

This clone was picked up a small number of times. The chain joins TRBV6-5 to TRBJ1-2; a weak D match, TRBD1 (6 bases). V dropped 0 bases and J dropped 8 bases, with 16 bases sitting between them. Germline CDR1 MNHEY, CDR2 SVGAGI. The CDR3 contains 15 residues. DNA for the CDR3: TGTGCCAGCAGTTACTCGCGGGGGGCAGTAGGCGGCTACACCTTC. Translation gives CASSYSRGAVGGYTF.